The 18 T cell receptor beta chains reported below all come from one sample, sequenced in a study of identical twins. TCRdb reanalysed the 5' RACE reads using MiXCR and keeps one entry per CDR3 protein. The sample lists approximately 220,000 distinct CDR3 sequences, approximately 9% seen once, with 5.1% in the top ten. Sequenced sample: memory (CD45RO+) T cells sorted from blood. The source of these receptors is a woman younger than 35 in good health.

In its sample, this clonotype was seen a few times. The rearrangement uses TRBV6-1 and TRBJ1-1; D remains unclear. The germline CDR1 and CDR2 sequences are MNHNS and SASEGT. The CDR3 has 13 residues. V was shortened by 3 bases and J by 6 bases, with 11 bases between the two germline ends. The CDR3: CASSDRHRAEAFF. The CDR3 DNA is TGTGCCAGCAGTGACCGGCACCGGGCTGAAGCTTTCTTT.

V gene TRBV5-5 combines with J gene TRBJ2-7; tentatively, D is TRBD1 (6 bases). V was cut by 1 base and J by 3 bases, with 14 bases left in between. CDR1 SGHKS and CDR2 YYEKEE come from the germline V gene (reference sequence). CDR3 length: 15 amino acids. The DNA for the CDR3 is TGTGCCAGCAGCTTGTCCTGGACAGCCTACTACGAGCAGTACTTC. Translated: CASSLSWTAYYEQYF.

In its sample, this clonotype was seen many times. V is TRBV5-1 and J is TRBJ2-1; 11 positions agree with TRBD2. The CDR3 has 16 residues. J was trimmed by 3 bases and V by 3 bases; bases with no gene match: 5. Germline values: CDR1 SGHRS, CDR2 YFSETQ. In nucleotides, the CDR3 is TGCGCCAGCAGCTCCTATAGCGGGGGGGACTACAATGAGCAGTTCTTC. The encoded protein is CASSSYSGGDYNEQFF.

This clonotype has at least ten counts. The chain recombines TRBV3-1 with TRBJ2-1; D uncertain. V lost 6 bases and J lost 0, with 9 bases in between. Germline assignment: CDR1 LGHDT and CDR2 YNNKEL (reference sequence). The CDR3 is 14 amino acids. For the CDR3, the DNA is TGTGCCAGCAGGAACCTGAACTCCTACAATGAGCAGTTCTTC. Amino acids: CASRNLNSYNEQFF.

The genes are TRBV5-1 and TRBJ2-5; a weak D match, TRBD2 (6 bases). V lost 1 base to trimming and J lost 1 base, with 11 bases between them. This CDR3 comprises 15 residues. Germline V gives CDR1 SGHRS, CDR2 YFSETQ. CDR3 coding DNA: TGCGCCAGCAGCTTGACGGCGGGGAGCCAAGAGACCCAGTACTTC. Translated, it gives CASSLTAGSQETQYF.

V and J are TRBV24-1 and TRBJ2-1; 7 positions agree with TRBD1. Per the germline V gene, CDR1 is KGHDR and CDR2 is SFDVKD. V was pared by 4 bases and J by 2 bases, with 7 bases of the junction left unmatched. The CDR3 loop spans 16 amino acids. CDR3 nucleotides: TGTGCCACCAGTGAAACCGGGACAGCTGCCTACAATGAGCAGTTCTTC. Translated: CATSETGTAAYNEQFF.

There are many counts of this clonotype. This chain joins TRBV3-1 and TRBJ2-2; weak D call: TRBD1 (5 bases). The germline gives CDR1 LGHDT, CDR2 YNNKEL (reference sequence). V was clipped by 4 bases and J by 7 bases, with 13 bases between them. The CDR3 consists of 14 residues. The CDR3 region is CASSPQGKGGELFF. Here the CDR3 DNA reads TGTGCCAGCAGCCCGCAGGGTAAGGGCGGGGAGCTGTTTTTT.

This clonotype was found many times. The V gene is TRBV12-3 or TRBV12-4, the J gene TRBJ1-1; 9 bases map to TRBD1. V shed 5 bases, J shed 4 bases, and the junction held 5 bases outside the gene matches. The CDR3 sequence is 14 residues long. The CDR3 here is CASSSRDRATEAFF. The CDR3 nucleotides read TGTGCCAGCAGTAGCCGGGACAGGGCCACTGAAGCTTTCTTT.

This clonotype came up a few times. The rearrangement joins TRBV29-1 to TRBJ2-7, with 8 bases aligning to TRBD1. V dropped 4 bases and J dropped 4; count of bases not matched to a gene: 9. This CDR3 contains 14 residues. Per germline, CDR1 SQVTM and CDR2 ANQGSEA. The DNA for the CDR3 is TGCAGCGTTGGTCTAGGTCAGGGGGCGTACGAGCAGTACTTC. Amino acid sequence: CSVGLGQGAYEQYF.

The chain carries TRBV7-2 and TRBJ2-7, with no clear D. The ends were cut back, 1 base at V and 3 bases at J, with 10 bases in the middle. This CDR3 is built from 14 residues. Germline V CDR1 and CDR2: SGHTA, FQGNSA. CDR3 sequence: CASSLDGVSYEQYF. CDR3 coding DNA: TGTGCCAGCAGCTTAGACGGTGTCAGCTACGAGCAGTACTTC.

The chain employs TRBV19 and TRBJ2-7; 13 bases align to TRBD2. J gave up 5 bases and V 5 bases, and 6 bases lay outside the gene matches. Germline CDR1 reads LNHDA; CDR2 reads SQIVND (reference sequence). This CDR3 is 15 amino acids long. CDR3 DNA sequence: TGTGCCAGTAGTGCAGAACTAGCGGGAGGGCACGAGCAGTACTTC. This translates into CASSAELAGGHEQYF.

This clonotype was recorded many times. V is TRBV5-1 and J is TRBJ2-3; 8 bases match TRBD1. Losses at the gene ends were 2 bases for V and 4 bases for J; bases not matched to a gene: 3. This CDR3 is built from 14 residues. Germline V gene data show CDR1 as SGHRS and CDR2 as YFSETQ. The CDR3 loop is CASSFETGADTQYF. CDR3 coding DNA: TGCGCCAGCAGCTTTGAGACAGGGGCAGATACGCAGTATTTT.

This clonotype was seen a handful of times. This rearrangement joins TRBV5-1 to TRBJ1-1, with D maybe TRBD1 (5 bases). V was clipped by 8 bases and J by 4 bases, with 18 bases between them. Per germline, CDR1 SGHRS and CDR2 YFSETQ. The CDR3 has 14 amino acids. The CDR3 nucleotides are TGCGCCAGTAGACAGCCCTTCCGGGGCACTGAAGCTTTCTTT. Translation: CASRQPFRGTEAFF.

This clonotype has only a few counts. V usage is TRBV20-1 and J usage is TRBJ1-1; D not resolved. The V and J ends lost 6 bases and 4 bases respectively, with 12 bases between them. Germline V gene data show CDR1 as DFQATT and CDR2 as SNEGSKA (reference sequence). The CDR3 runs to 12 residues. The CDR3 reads CSAPDRSTEAFF. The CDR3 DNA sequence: TGCAGTGCGCCCGATCGCAGCACTGAAGCTTTCTTT.

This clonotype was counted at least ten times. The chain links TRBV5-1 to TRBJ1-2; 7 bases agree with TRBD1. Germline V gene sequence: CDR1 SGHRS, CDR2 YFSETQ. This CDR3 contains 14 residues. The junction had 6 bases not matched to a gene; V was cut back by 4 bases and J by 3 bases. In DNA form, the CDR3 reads TGCGCCAGCAGCCGGATTGGACAGGACTATGGCTACACCTTC. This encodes CASSRIGQDYGYTF.

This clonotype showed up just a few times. As DNA, the CDR3 is TGCAGTGCTAGGAGGGCTAGCGGGTACACAGATACGCAGTATTTT. Translated, it gives CSARRASGYTDTQYF. The chain employs TRBV20-1 and TRBJ2-3; 8 bases map to TRBD2. The CDR3 has 15 residues. Germline V CDR1 and CDR2: DFQATT, SNEGSKA (reference sequence). Trimming cost V 3 bases and J 2 bases; bases outside gene matches: 7.

The CDR3, as DNA: TGTGCCAGCAGCTTGGATGGGAACAATCAGCCCCAGCATTTT. It codes for CASSLDGNNQPQHF. This sequence joins TRBV5-4 and TRBJ1-5; D gene uncertain. This CDR3 has 14 residues. Germline loops: CDR1 SGHNT, CDR2 YYREEE (reference sequence). V lost 0 bases, J lost 3 bases, and 7 bases lay in between.

CDR3 DNA sequence: TGTGCCACGACTGCCGGATATAACACCGGGGAGCTGTTTTTT. It codes for CATTAGYNTGELFF. V and J are TRBV11-2 and TRBJ2-2; the D is unclear. The CDR3 covers 14 residues. CDR1 and CDR2 (germline): SGHAT, FQNNGV. Deletions cut 10 bases from V and 2 bases from J, with 14 bases between.